The 20 T cell receptor beta chains reported below all come from one sample, sequenced in a study of shared clonotypes between healthy human individuals. The repertoire was sequenced with immunoSEQ multiplex PCR; TCRdb's copy has only in-frame clones and lacks some. The data contain about 2.1 million clones, about 93% of them seen just once; the ten biggest clones take up about 1.7%. Selected positively for CCR7 and CD45RO-negative, naive CD8 cells excluded terminally differentiated effector memory CD45RA+ cells. The material sequenced was naive CD8+ T cells from PBMCs. Receptors were obtained from a man younger than 30 in good health. Some clones in this sample may be carry-over from other donors' samples.

This chain links TRBV6-1 with TRBJ2-7; D gene uncertain. The germline gives CDR1 MNHNS, CDR2 SASEGT. V lost 4 bases to trimming and J lost 0 bases, with 7 bases between them. The CDR3 extends over 13 amino acids. The CDR3 sequence is CASSVKVSYEQYF. CDR3 sequence (DNA): TGTGCCAGCAGTGTGAAGGTCTCCTACGAGCAGTACTTC.

This chain uses TRBV11-2 with TRBJ2-5; TRBD2 agrees at 7 bases. CDR1 SGHAT and CDR2 FQNNGV come from the germline V gene. V lost 1 base, J lost 2 bases, and 13 bases stayed unmatched. This CDR3 has 18 amino acids. The DNA for the CDR3 is TGTGCCAGCAGCTTAGGCCCGAAGGTAGCGGGCCTTCAAGAGACCCAGTACTTC. This encodes CASSLGPKVAGLQETQYF.

The chain employs TRBV7-8 and TRBJ2-1, with 7 bases that match TRBD1. The germline gives CDR1 SGHVS, CDR2 FQNEAQ. The CDR3 consists of 15 residues. J lost 8 bases, V lost 3 bases, and 10 bases had no gene match. CDR3 region: CASSFLTGILDEQFF. DNA of the CDR3: TGTGCCAGCAGCTTTCTGACAGGGATACTCGATGAGCAGTTCTTC.

The rearrangement joins TRBV9 to TRBJ2-1; TRBD2 is a possible D gene (5 bases). The CDR3 is 18 residues long. Germline V gives CDR1 SGDLS, CDR2 YYNGEE. V was cut by 1 base and J by 6 bases, with 23 bases left in between. The CDR3 here is CASSVSSGLNPSVNEQFF. Here the CDR3 DNA reads TGTGCCAGCAGCGTATCCTCCGGACTTAACCCATCCGTCAATGAGCAGTTCTTC.

This chain links TRBV28 with TRBJ1-1, with a possible D match to TRBD1 (5 bases). Germline V CDR1 and CDR2: MDHEN, SYDVKM. V lost 6 bases and J lost 6, with 20 bases in between. The CDR3 is 15 amino acids. The CDR3 DNA follows: TGTGCCAGCAGATCGGGGCCAGGAAGGTACGCTGAAGCTTTCTTT. This translates into CASRSGPGRYAEAFF.

This clone was found once. Other nucleotide sequences from this sample produce the same CDR3. The J gene is TRBJ2-7, the V gene TRBV6-1; maybe TRBD2 (5 bases). Germline loops: CDR1 MNHNS, CDR2 SASEGT. CDR3 length: 16 residues. Trimming pared 1 base from V and 2 bases from J, leaving 15 bases between. The CDR3 sequence: CASSEGVGAATYEQYF. The CDR3 DNA reads TGTGCCAGCAGTGAAGGGGTCGGAGCGGCGACCTACGAGCAGTACTTC.

This chain joins TRBV6-1 and TRBJ1-5, with D unresolved. This CDR3 is built from 16 residues. Trimming took off 1 base at V and 6 bases at J, with 16 bases between the two ends. Germline assignment: CDR1 MNHNS and CDR2 SASEGT. The CDR3 DNA follows: TGTGCCAGCAGTGAAGGGGGTGGGCGGGTAACTCAGCCCCAGCATTTT. Residues: CASSEGGGRVTQPQHF.

V usage is TRBV10-3 and J usage is TRBJ2-5, with D possibly being TRBD2 (5 bases). V lost 2 bases and J 4 bases, leaving 17 bases between the germline ends. Germline CDR1 ENHRY, CDR2 SYGVKD. The CDR3 sequence is 16 residues long. The CDR3 sequence: CAISERGIGSGETQYF. The DNA for the CDR3 is TGTGCCATCAGTGAGAGAGGGATAGGGAGTGGAGAGACCCAGTACTTC.

The rearrangement joins TRBV27 to TRBJ2-3, with D perhaps TRBD2 (6 bases). Trimming cost V 2 bases and J 4 bases, with 16 bases left between them. Germline assignment: CDR1 MNHEY and CDR2 SMNVEV (reference sequence). CDR3 size: 16 residues. CDR3 bases: TGTGCCAGCAGTTTAGCGTACGGAGGGGCGGCAGATACGCAGTATTTT. Translated: CASSLAYGGAADTQYF.

The gene calls are TRBV7-9 and TRBJ1-2; possibly TRBD1 for D (5 bases). Germline V CDR1 and CDR2: SEHNR, FQNEAQ (reference sequence). The CDR3 has 15 residues. The V end was cut by 5 bases, the J end by 6 bases, with 19 bases between. The CDR3 protein is CASSGLLGRWDGYTF. Written as DNA, the CDR3 is TGTGCCAGCAGCGGGCTTTTGGGGCGATGGGATGGCTACACCTTC.

This sequence joins TRBV7-6 and TRBJ1-2; possible D gene TRBD1, 5 bases. Trimming pared 5 bases from V and 6 bases from J, leaving 13 bases between. This CDR3 contains 13 residues. Germline V gene lookup returns CDR1 SGHVS and CDR2 FNYEAQ. This chain's CDR3 is CASSMGLLHGYTF. In DNA, the CDR3 is TGTGCCAGCAGCATGGGACTGCTGCATGGCTACACCTTC.

This chain links TRBV4-1 with TRBJ2-1; the D is unclear. V lost 0 bases and J lost 0, with 6 bases in between. This CDR3 contains 15 residues. Germline V CDR1 and CDR2: MGHRA, YSYEKL. CDR3 in DNA: TGCGCCAGCAGCCAAGAACCTGGCTCCTACAATGAGCAGTTCTTC. Residues: CASSQEPGSYNEQFF.

In this sample, this clone turned up once. The rearrangement links TRBV28 to TRBJ1-6; D gene ambiguous. V was trimmed by 6 bases and J by 4 bases, leaving 16 bases between them. Per germline, CDR1 MDHEN and CDR2 SYDVKM. The CDR3 is made up of 16 amino acids. CDR3 loop: CASRRTGRVYNSPLHF. The CDR3 coding sequence is TGTGCCAGCAGGCGGACCGGACGGGTGTATAATTCACCCCTCCACTTT. Filled out from reference TRBV28 and TRBJ1-6, the complete variable domain reads DVKVTQSSRYLVKRTGEKVFLECVQDMDHENMFWYRQDPGLGLRLIYFSYDVKMKEKGDIPEGYSVSREKKERFSLILESASTNQTSMYLCASRRTGRVYNSPLHFGNGTRLTVT.

J is TRBJ2-7 and V is TRBV11-2; 13 bases match TRBD2. The CDR3 loop spans 15 amino acids. J lost 3 bases, V lost 5 bases, and 4 bases had no gene match. Looked up from germline, CDR1 is SGHAT and CDR2 is FQNNGV. CDR3 region: CASSHGTSGNYEQYF. In DNA form, the CDR3 reads TGTGCCAGCAGCCACGGGACTAGCGGGAACTACGAGCAGTACTTC.

The CDR3 reads CASSPRGSGNEQYF. CDR3 in DNA: TGTGCCAGCAGTCCGCGAGGAAGCGGGAACGAGCAGTACTTC. The chain is built from TRBV27 and TRBJ2-7, with 7 bases identical to TRBD2. The CDR3 contains 14 residues. Trimming took 5 bases from V and 5 from J; bases not matched to a gene: 9. From germline, CDR1 is MNHEY and CDR2 SMNVEV (reference sequence).

The V call is TRBV11-3, the J call TRBJ2-7; TRBD2 matches at 8 bases. The V gene's germline CDR1 is SGHNT and CDR2 YENEEA. This CDR3 spans 15 amino acids. V dropped 5 bases and J dropped 7; count of bases not matched to a gene: 13. The CDR3 reads CASSLQRGVAGEQYF. DNA of the CDR3: TGTGCCAGCAGCCTCCAGAGGGGGGTAGCGGGAGAGCAGTACTTC.

This clone is a singleton in its sample. The chain has TRBV11-2 and TRBJ2-1, with unresolved D. This CDR3 comprises 16 residues. V was pared by 5 bases and J by 3 bases, with 17 bases between. From germline, CDR1 is SGHAT and CDR2 FQNNGV. The DNA of the CDR3 is TGTGCCAGCAGCAAGGACCACTTACCCATCTACAATGAGCAGTTCTTC. Translated, it gives CASSKDHLPIYNEQFF.

This chain joins TRBV28 and TRBJ2-3; weak D call: TRBD2 (6 bases). The CDR3 is made up of 15 amino acids. The germline gives CDR1 MDHEN, CDR2 SYDVKM. V lost 7 bases and J 3 bases, leaving 17 bases between the germline ends. CDR3 sequence reads: CASTALRERTDTQYF. The CDR3, as DNA: TGTGCCAGCACCGCTCTCCGGGAGAGGACAGATACGCAGTATTTT.

The chain recombines TRBV4-3 with TRBJ1-4; TRBD1 is a possible D gene (5 bases). Between the trimmed V and J ends, which lost 4 bases and 8 bases, there was a span of 17 bases. CDR3 length: 15 residues. Per the germline V gene, CDR1 is LGHNA and CDR2 is YSLEER. The CDR3 spells CASSPPGGIGEKLFF. The CDR3 DNA reads as TGCGCCAGCAGCCCCCCGGGGGGGATTGGAGAAAAACTGTTTTTT.

V is TRBV18 and J is TRBJ2-1; TRBD2 aligns across 8 bases. The ends lost 3 bases at V and 10 bases at J; junction bases unmatched: 2. This CDR3 comprises 12 residues. The germline V gene has CDR1 KGHSH and CDR2 LQKENI. CDR3 loop: CASSPTSGEQFF. CDR3 DNA sequence: TGTGCCAGCTCACCCACTAGCGGCGAGCAGTTCTTC.